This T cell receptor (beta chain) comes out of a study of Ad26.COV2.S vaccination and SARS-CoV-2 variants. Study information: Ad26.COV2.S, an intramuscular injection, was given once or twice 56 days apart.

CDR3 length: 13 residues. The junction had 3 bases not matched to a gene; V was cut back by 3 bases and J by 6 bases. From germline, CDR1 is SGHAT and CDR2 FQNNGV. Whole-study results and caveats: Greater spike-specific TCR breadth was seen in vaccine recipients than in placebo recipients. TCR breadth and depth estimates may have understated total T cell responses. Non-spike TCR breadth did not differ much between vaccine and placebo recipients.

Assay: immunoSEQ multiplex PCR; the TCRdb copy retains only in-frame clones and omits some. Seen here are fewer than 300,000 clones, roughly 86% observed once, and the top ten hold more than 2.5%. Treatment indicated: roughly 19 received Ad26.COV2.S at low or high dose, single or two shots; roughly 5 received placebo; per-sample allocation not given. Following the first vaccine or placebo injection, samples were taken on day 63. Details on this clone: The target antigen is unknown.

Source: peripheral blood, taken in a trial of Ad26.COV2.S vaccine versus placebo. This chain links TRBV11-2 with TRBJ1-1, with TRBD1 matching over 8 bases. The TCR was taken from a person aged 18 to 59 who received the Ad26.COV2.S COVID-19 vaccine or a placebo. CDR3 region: CASSFQGQAEAFF. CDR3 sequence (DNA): TGTGCCAGCAGCTTTCAGGGACAGGCTGAAGCTTTCTTT.